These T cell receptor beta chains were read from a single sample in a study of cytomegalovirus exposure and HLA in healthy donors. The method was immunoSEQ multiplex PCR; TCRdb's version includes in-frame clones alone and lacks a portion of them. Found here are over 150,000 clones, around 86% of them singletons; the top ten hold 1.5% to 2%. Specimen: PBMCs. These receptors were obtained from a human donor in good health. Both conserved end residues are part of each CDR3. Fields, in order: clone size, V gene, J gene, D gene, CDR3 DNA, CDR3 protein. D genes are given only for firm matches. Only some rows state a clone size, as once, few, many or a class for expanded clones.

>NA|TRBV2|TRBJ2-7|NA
TGTGCCACCCGTGGACAGTTCTCCTACGAGCAGTACTTC
CATRGQFSYEQYF
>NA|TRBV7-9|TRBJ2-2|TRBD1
TGTGCCAGCAGCCCACCAGGGGGATTAGGAGCCGGGGAGCTGTTTTTT
CASSPPGGLGAGELFF
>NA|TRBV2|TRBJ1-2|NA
TGTGCCAGCGGAGGGAGTGGCTACACCTTC
CASGGSGYTF
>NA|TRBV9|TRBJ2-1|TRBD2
TGTGCCAGCAGCGTAGCCAGCGGGGTTTCCAATGAGCAGTTCTTC
CASSVASGVSNEQFF
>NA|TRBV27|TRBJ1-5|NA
TGTGCCAGCAGTCCCTCACGGCTCGGGTCCTATAGCAATCAGCCCCAGCATTTT
CASSPSRLGSYSNQPQHF
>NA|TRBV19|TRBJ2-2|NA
TGTGCCAGTAGTATTGGGCTGGGGGAGCTGTTTTTT
CASSIGLGELFF
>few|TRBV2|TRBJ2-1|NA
TGTGCCAGCAGCGGAGGGTTCCACTCCTACAATGAGCAGTTCTTC
CASSGGFHSYNEQFF
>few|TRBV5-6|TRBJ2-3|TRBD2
TGTGCCAGCAGCCGGACTAGCGGGGGGTCTTTCTCAGATACGCAGTATTTT
CASSRTSGGSFSDTQYF
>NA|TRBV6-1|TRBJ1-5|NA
TGTGCCAGCAGTGAAGTTACAGGGTACCAGCCCCAGCATTTT
CASSEVTGYQPQHF
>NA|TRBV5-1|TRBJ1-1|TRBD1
TGCGCCAGCAGCTTGGAGAGGACAGGGAACACTGAAGCTTTCTTT
CASSLERTGNTEAFF
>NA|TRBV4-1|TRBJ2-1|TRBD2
TGCGCCAGCAGCCAAGGGCTAGCGGCGGGGAATGAGCAGTTCTTC
CASSQGLAAGNEQFF
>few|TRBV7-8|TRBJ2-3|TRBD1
TGTGCCAGCACCCCAGCGGGGACAGGGGATACGCAGTATTTT
CASTPAGTGDTQYF
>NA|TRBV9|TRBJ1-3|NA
TGTGCCAGCAGCCCAGGGAGGGTTTCAGGAAACACCATATATTTT
CASSPGRVSGNTIYF
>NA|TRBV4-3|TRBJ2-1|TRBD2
TGCGCCAGCAGCCAAGGTAGCGGGGGGACCTACAATGAGCAGTTCTTC
CASSQGSGGTYNEQFF
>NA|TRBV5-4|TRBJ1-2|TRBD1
TGTGCCAGCAGCTTAGGGACAGGGGGCTCCTTCTATGGCTACACCTTC
CASSLGTGGSFYGYTF
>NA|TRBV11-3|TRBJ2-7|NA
TGTGCCAGCAGCTGTCCCTGGGGGGTCGGGTACGAGCAGTACTTC
CASSCPWGVGYEQYF
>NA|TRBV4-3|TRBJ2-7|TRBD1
TGCGCCAGCAGCCAAGAACTGACGATCGACAGGGGAATCTACGAGCAGTACTTC
CASSQELTIDRGIYEQYF
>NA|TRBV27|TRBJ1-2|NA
TGTGCCAGCAGTCCTCAACAGGGAACGAGGGGCTACACCTTC
CASSPQQGTRGYTF
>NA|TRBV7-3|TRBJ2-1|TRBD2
TGTGCCAGCAGCTTAATTTACCTAGCGGGGCCCAATGAGCAGTTCTTC
CASSLIYLAGPNEQFF
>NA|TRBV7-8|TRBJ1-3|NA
TGTGCCAGCAGCTTAGCGGAACAGGGATTCTCTGGAAACACCATATATTTT
CASSLAEQGFSGNTIYF
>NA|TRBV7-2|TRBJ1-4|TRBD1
TGTGCCAGCAGAGGGACAGGGAATGAAAAACTGTTTTTT
CASRGTGNEKLFF
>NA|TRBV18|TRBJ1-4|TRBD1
TGTGCCAGCTCACCGCCGGGACAGAGAAAAGAAAAACTGTTTTTT
CASSPPGQRKEKLFF
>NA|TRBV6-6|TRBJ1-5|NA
TGTGCCAGCAGTTACGTCGGGGGAAGCAATCAGCCCCAGCATTTT
CASSYVGGSNQPQHF
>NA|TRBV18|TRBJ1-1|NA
TGTGCCAGCTCACCAGGGGAGGGGGACACTGAAGCTTTCTTT
CASSPGEGDTEAFF
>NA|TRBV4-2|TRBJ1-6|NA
TGTGCCAGCAGCCAAGTCGGGGGGGCGCGCAATTCACCCCTCCACTTT
CASSQVGGARNSPLHF
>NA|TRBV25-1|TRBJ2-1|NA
TGTGCCAGCAGCGGGGATTATGATGAGCAGTTCTTC
CASSGDYDEQFF
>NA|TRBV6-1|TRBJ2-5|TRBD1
TGTGCCAGCAGTGCGGAGACAGGGGAAGAGACCCAGTACTTC
CASSAETGEETQYF
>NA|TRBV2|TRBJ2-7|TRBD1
TGTGCCAGCAGTCGAAGGACAGGGGCTTGTGAGCAGTACTTC
CASSRRTGACEQYF
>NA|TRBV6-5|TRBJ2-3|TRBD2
TGTGCCAGCAGTTCAGGACTAGCGGGGATCACAGATACGCAGTATTTT
CASSSGLAGITDTQYF
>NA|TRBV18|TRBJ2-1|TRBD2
TGTGCCAGCTCACCAGCCGGGACTACCAATGAGCAGTTCTTC
CASSPAGTTNEQFF
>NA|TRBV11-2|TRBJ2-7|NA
TGTGCCAGCAGCTTAGGGAGCTCCTACGAGCAGTACTTC
CASSLGSSYEQYF
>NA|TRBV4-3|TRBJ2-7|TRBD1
TGCGCCAGCAGCCAAGGGACCGGGACAGCCTACGAGCAGTACTTC
CASSQGTGTAYEQYF
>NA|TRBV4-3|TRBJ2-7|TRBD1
TGCGCCAGCAGCCAGGACAGGACCTACTACGAGCAGTACTTC
CASSQDRTYYEQYF
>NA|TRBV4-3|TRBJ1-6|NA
TGCGCCAGCAGCCAAGAAATCCCGGCTGCGGATTCACCCCTCCACTTT
CASSQEIPAADSPLHF
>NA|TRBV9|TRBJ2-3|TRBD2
TGTGCCAGCACCCCCTCGGGGGGGGTCACAGATACGCAGTATTTT
CASTPSGGVTDTQYF
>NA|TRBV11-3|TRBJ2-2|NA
TGTGCCAGCAGCTTAGAATCGTGGGCGGGGACCGGGGAGCTGTTTTTT
CASSLESWAGTGELFF
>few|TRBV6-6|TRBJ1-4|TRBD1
TGTGCCAGCAGTGGGACAGGGCTTAATGAAAAACTGTTTTTT
CASSGTGLNEKLFF
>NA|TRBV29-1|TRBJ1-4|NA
TGCAGCGGCAAACGAGATGAAAAACTGTTTTTT
CSGKRDEKLFF
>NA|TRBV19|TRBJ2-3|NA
TGTGCCAGTAGTATCAGTCTCACCACAGATACGCAGTATTTT
CASSISLTTDTQYF
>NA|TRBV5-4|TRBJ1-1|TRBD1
TGTGCCAGCAGCTTAGACAGGGTGCGGGCTGAAGCTTTCTTT
CASSLDRVRAEAFF
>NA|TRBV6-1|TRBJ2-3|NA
TGTGCCAGCAGTGAATTAGCGGTACTCACAGATACGCAGTATTTT
CASSELAVLTDTQYF
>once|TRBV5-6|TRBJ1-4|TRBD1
TGTGCCAGCAGCTTGCGGAAAGACAGGGCGAACCGTGAAAAACTGTTTTTT
CASSLRKDRANREKLFF
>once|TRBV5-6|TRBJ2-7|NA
TGTGCCAGCAGTCATGGACGGACTTACTACTGGACCTACGAGCAGTACTTC
CASSHGRTYYWTYEQYF